One and the same sample provided the 4 T cell receptor beta chains below, sequenced in a study of cytomegalovirus exposure and HLA in healthy donors (dated by TCRdb to about 2017). The library was built by means of the immunoSEQ multiplex PCR assay. TCRdb obtained this table from immuneACCESS and retained in-frame rearrangements with V and J assigned. These tables miss some clones; where compared with another copy, unresolved V genes account for less than half of the shortfall, and the remainder is unexplained. In all, the sample holds nearly 110,000 clones, and 88% of those were seen once. More than 1.5% of the sample lies in the top ten. The specimen was PBMCs. These receptors were collected from a young woman in good health and CMV-seropositive.

The chain uses TRBV2 and TRBJ2-7; TRBD1 might be the D (5 bases). The V end was cut by 1 base, the J end by 3 bases, with 13 bases between. The CDR3 contains 15 residues. Looked up from germline, CDR1 is SNHLY and CDR2 is FYNNEI. The CDR3 bases are TGTGCCAGCAGTGAAGGGCGGTCAGGGATCTACGAGCAGTACGTC. Residues: CASSEGRSGIYEQYV.

On this clone itself: One end of the junction fails to match germline, which may point to a read error. The J gene is TRBJ2-5, the V gene TRBV5-6; D is undetermined. CDR1 is SGHDT, CDR2 YYEEEE, per germline. This CDR3 has 14 residues. Written as DNA, the CDR3 is TGTGCCAGCAGCTTGGATACTGTCCTGGAGACCCAATACTTC. Protein: CASSLDTVLETQYF.

V and J are TRBV28 and TRBJ1-5, with a weak D call TRBD1 (5 bases). Germline CDR1 and CDR2: MDHEN and SYDVKM. Trimming cost V 3 bases and J 0 bases, with 9 bases left between them. There are 15 residues in the CDR3. Here the CDR3 reads CASSLGGSSNQPQHF. The CDR3 DNA sequence: TGTGCCAGCAGTTTGGGGGGATCTAGCAATCAGCCCCAGCATTTT.

The rearrangement uses TRBV5-4 and TRBJ2-5; 15 bases align to TRBD2. The CDR3 sequence is 17 residues long. Germline CDR1 reads SGHNT; CDR2 reads YYREEE (reference sequence). The V and J ends lost 5 bases and 4 bases, in that order; junction bases with no gene match: 9. As DNA, the CDR3 is TGTGCCAGCAGTGGCGGCTCGGGACTAGCGGGGGGAGAGACCCAGTACTTC. This sequence encodes CASSGGSGLAGGETQYF.